Listed here are 31 T cell receptor beta chains from one sample, sequenced in a study of cytomegalovirus exposure and HLA in healthy donors. Primers: 60 Vbeta forward and 13 Jbeta reverse. Clones were sequenced by immunoSEQ multiplex PCR, and TCRdb holds only the in-frame ones, with some missing. The sample has approximately 110,000 clones, 15% to 19% seen once. The sample taken for sequencing was PBMCs. Every receptor here comes from a woman aged 18-30 years in good health and CMV-seronegative.

The chain uses TRBV9 and TRBJ2-1; TRBD2 aligns across 9 bases. This CDR3 has 16 residues. Germline V gene lookup returns CDR1 SGDLS and CDR2 YYNGEE. The junction had 8 bases not matched to a gene; V was cut back by 1 base and J by 6 bases. The DNA of the CDR3 is TGTGCCAGCAGCGTAAGCGGCGGGAGGGCCGGCAATGAGCAGTTCTTC. It translates to CASSVSGGRAGNEQFF.

The table lists this clone with a few counts. The chain has TRBV11-2 and TRBJ2-2; D uncertain. The germline V gene has CDR1 SGHAT and CDR2 FQNNGV. V lost 0 bases and J lost 4, with 6 bases in between. The CDR3 loop spans 14 amino acids. This chain's CDR3 is CASSLEASTGELFF. CDR3 coding DNA: TGTGCCAGCAGCTTAGAAGCGAGCACCGGGGAGCTGTTTTTT.

CDR3 nucleotide sequence: TGTGCCAGCAACAATTATAGGGGGTATAGCAATCAGCCCCAGCATTTT. This encodes CASNNYRGYSNQPQHF. The chain uses TRBV7-8 and TRBJ1-5, with a tentative D call TRBD1 (6 bases). V shed 7 bases and J shed 0 bases, with 16 bases lying between them. The CDR3 is 16 residues long. In germline, CDR1 is SGHVS, CDR2 FQNEAQ.

This clone showed up just a few times. The rearrangement links TRBV7-9 to TRBJ1-5; a possible D gene is TRBD1 (5 bases). The V end was cut by 5 bases, the J end by 6 bases, with 14 bases between. This CDR3 is built from 14 residues. Germline V CDR1 and CDR2: SEHNR, FQNEAQ (reference sequence). CDR3 bases: TGTGCCAGCAGCCCTACCGGGGGAGGTCAGCCCCAGCATTTT. Protein product: CASSPTGGGQPQHF.

A few counts support this clone. CDR3 sequence reads: CAISRTGGWDNEQFF. CDR3 coding DNA: TGTGCCATCAGTCGAACAGGGGGCTGGGACAATGAGCAGTTCTTC. V is TRBV10-3 and J is TRBJ2-1; 9 nucleotides line up with TRBD1. The trim removed 5 bases at V and 5 bases at J, leaving 7 bases unmatched. Germline CDR1 and CDR2: ENHRY and SYGVKD. The CDR3 is 15 residues long.

This clone has a handful of counts. The chain links TRBV6-5 to TRBJ2-7; D is unresolved. The CDR3 is made up of 14 amino acids. Trimming shortened V by 3 bases and J by 0 bases, and 9 bases separated the two germline ends. Germline V gene sequence: CDR1 MNHEY, CDR2 SVGAGI. CDR3 residues: CASSYSSSSYEQYF. CDR3 nucleotides: TGTGCCAGCAGTTATAGTAGTTCCTCCTACGAGCAGTACTTC.

In its sample, this clone was seen a few times. This chain joins TRBV30 and TRBJ1-6; no reliable D call. Germline CDR1 is GTSNPN and CDR2 is SVGIG (reference sequence). The length of the CDR3 is 15 residues. Between the trimmed V and J ends, which lost 4 bases and 0 bases, there was a span of 10 bases. CDR3: CAWKSLRSYNSPLHF. The CDR3 DNA follows: TGTGCCTGGAAATCTCTGCGCTCCTATAATTCACCCCTCCACTTT.

This chain uses TRBV5-4 with TRBJ2-5; 12 nucleotides align to TRBD2. From germline, CDR1 is SGHNT and CDR2 YYREEE (reference sequence). The CDR3 contains 16 residues. The V and J ends lost 4 bases and 5 bases, in that order; junction bases with no gene match: 9. The CDR3 reads CASSPSRTSGEETQYF. DNA for the CDR3: TGTGCCAGCAGCCCGAGTCGGACTAGCGGGGAGGAGACCCAGTACTTC.

The chain couples TRBV30 to TRBJ2-3; 7 nucleotides match TRBD2. V trimming: 0 bases; J trimming: 6 bases; junction bases outside the gene matches: 9. CDR3 length: 15 amino acids. Germline V gene lookup returns CDR1 GTSNPN and CDR2 SVGIG (reference sequence). This chain's CDR3 is CAWSVGLGAGDTQYF. Here the CDR3 DNA reads TGTGCCTGGAGTGTAGGGCTTGGAGCGGGGGATACGCAGTATTTT. The full variable domain, completed using reference TRBV30 and TRBJ2-3, is SQTIHQWPATLVQPVGSPLSLECTVEGTSNPNLYWYRQAAGRGLQLLFYSVGIGQISSEVPQNLSASRPQDRQFILSSKKLLLSDSGFYLCAWSVGLGAGDTQYFGPGTRLTVL.

The rearrangement joins TRBV29-1 to TRBJ2-7; TRBD1 might be the D (6 bases). Germline values: CDR1 SQVTM, CDR2 ANQGSEA. This CDR3 has 13 residues. The ends were cut back, 4 bases at V and 2 bases at J, with 12 bases in the middle. In DNA form, the CDR3 reads TGCAGCGTTGTAATGGGACAAACCTACGAGCAGTACTTC. This encodes CSVVMGQTYEQYF.

The gene calls are TRBV6-1 and TRBJ1-2; D gene ambiguous. The germline gives CDR1 MNHNS, CDR2 SASEGT. This CDR3 contains 12 residues. V was cut by 2 bases and J by 6 bases, with 7 bases left in between. The CDR3 DNA reads TGTGCCAGCAGTGAATTAGAGGATGGCTACACCTTC. Protein product: CASSELEDGYTF.

This clone was detected a few times. The chain recombines TRBV13 with TRBJ2-1, with 14 nucleotides matching TRBD2. The J segment lost 5 bases and the V segment lost 3 bases, leaving 21 bases of the junction unmatched. Germline V CDR1 and CDR2: PRHDT, FYEKMQ (reference sequence). The CDR3 sequence is 22 residues long. The CDR3 loop is CASSLATPGLAGANSYDNEQFF. The DNA of the CDR3 is TGTGCCAGCAGCTTGGCGACACCGGGACTAGCGGGAGCTAACAGCTACGACAATGAGCAGTTCTTC.

The chain has TRBV28 and TRBJ1-1, with 7 positions matching TRBD1. Losses at the gene ends were 3 bases for V and 1 base for J; bases not matched to a gene: 2. The CDR3 consists of 14 residues. Per germline, CDR1 MDHEN and CDR2 SYDVKM. CDR3: CASSFRTGNTEAFF. The CDR3 DNA reads TGTGCCAGCAGTTTTCGGACAGGGAACACTGAAGCTTTCTTT.

This chain links TRBV5-1 with TRBJ2-1; 7 positions agree with TRBD2. Losses at the gene ends were 1 base for V and 2 bases for J; bases not matched to a gene: 6. CDR1 and CDR2 from the germline V gene are SGHRS and YFSETQ. CDR3 length: 16 residues. DNA for the CDR3: TGCGCCAGCAGCTTGCGACTAGCCGTCCCCTACAATGAGCAGTTCTTC. It encodes CASSLRLAVPYNEQFF.

This chain links TRBV7-2 with TRBJ1-4; the match to TRBD1 covers 8 bases. Trimming cost V 3 bases and J 6 bases; bases outside gene matches: 6. The CDR3 has 15 residues. Germline V gene data show CDR1 as SGHTA and CDR2 as FQGNSA. In DNA, the CDR3 is TGTGCCAGCAGCTTGCACAGGGGGTCAGATGAAAAACTGTTTTTT. This translates into CASSLHRGSDEKLFF. Supplemented by reference TRBV7-2 and TRBJ1-4, the full variable domain reads GAGVSQSPSNKVTEKGKDVELRCDPISGHTALYWYRQSLGQGLEFLIYFQGNSAPDKSGLPSDRFSAERTGGSVSTLTIQRTQQEDSAVYLCASSLHRGSDEKLFFGSGTQLSVL.

This chain joins TRBV27 and TRBJ2-1; 12 nucleotides agree with TRBD2. The CDR3 sequence is 15 residues long. Germline V lookup: CDR1 MNHEY, CDR2 SMNVEV (reference sequence). Germline trimming cut 2 bases from V and 5 bases from J; bases unmatched to any gene: 1. The CDR3 region is CASSLTSGRHNEQFF. The CDR3 DNA follows: TGTGCCAGCAGTTTAACTAGCGGGAGGCACAATGAGCAGTTCTTC.

The rearrangement joins TRBV28 to TRBJ1-6; D may be TRBD1 (6 bases). This CDR3 contains 17 residues. Germline assignment: CDR1 MDHEN and CDR2 SYDVKM. The V and J ends lost 6 bases and 2 bases respectively, with 17 bases between them. The CDR3 DNA follows: TGTGCCAGCAGCATAGGACAGAGATTAGCCTATAATTCACCCCTCCACTTT. It yields the protein CASSIGQRLAYNSPLHF.

The chain combines TRBV28 with TRBJ1-2; tentative D call: TRBD1 (5 bases). Trimming took 2 bases from V and 5 from J, leaving 12 bases between them. The CDR3 spans 14 residues. The germline gives CDR1 MDHEN, CDR2 SYDVKM. CDR3 in amino acids: CASSLLTTAYGYTF. Here the CDR3 DNA reads TGTGCCAGCAGTTTACTCACGACAGCTTATGGCTACACCTTC.

This clone was counted between two and nine times. V and J are TRBV6-1 and TRBJ2-7; the D is unclear. The length of the CDR3 is 13 residues. The V gene's germline CDR1 is MNHNS and CDR2 SASEGT. V was pared by 4 bases and J by 2 bases, with 9 bases between. The CDR3 is CASSAYLTYEQYF. The CDR3 DNA follows: TGTGCCAGCAGTGCCTACCTTACCTACGAGCAGTACTTC.

This chain connects TRBV6-6 to TRBJ1-6; 7 nucleotides align to TRBD1. Trimming at V came to 0 bases and at J to 14 bases, leaving 13 bases not matched to a gene. The CDR3 is 16 amino acids. Germline CDR1 reads MNHNY; CDR2 reads SVGAGI (reference sequence). CDR3 residues: CASSYSVTGARDSLHF. CDR3 DNA sequence: TGTGCCAGCAGTTACTCAGTCACAGGGGCCCGGGATTCCCTCCACTTT.

The chain carries TRBV13 and TRBJ2-7, with TRBD1 identical over 7 bases. The CDR3 spans 15 residues. The germline gives CDR1 PRHDT, CDR2 FYEKMQ (reference sequence). The ends lost 3 bases at V and 2 bases at J; junction bases unmatched: 7. CDR3 amino acids: CASSLGRDRAYEQYF. CDR3 nucleotide sequence: TGTGCCAGCAGCTTGGGACGAGACAGGGCCTACGAGCAGTACTTC.

Here the CDR3 reads CASSSTSSGEQYF. The CDR3 DNA is TGTGCCAGCAGCTCCACCTCTAGCGGCGAGCAGTACTTC. The gene calls are TRBV11-1 and TRBJ2-7; 7 bases fit TRBD2. The junction had 6 bases not matched to a gene; V was cut back by 4 bases and J by 6 bases. Germline CDR1 reads SGHAT; CDR2 reads FQDESV (reference sequence). CDR3 size: 13 residues.

The chain joins TRBV28 to TRBJ1-6; D gene unclear. V was shortened by 5 bases and J by 8 bases, with 22 bases between the two germline ends. Germline CDR1 is MDHEN and CDR2 is SYDVKM. The length of the CDR3 is 17 residues. The CDR3 nucleotides read TGTGCCAGCAGTGGGAGTCGAGGTTTTAGAATTTATTCACCCCTCCACTTT. Protein sequence: CASSGSRGFRIYSPLHF.

This clone was seen a few times. This chain connects TRBV10-3 to TRBJ2-2, with 8 positions matching TRBD2. With V trimmed by 8 bases and J by 4 bases, 9 bases remained unmatched. This CDR3 contains 15 residues. Looked up from germline, CDR1 is ENHRY and CDR2 is SYGVKD. The CDR3 nucleotides are TGTGCCATCCGGCCTAGCGGGCAGGTCACCGGGGAGCTGTTTTTT. It codes for CAIRPSGQVTGELFF.

This clone came up a few times. The CDR3 sequence is CASSQDRNYGYTF. CDR3 bases: TGCGCCAGCAGCCAGGACAGGAACTATGGCTACACCTTC. The chain is built from TRBV5-1 and TRBJ1-2, with 7 positions matching TRBD1. The germline CDR1 and CDR2 sequences are SGHRS and YFSETQ. The CDR3 runs to 13 residues. V shed 4 bases, J shed 2 bases, and the junction held 2 bases outside the gene matches.

This clone has only a few counts. The CDR3 DNA reads as TGTGCCAGCAGTTTCGGACAGCATGGCTACACCTTC. As protein: CASSFGQHGYTF. This chain connects TRBV28 to TRBJ1-2, with D possibly TRBD1 on 6 matching bases. The V gene lost 3 bases and the J gene lost 6 bases, with 8 bases spanning the gap. The CDR3 spans 12 residues. Looked up from germline, CDR1 is MDHEN and CDR2 is SYDVKM.

This rearrangement joins TRBV15 to TRBJ2-5; 8 positions match TRBD1. With 3 bases clipped from V and 4 bases from J, the junction kept 4 bases outside the gene matches. The CDR3 has 14 residues. Germline-derived CDR1 and CDR2 are LNHNV and YYDKDF (reference sequence). CDR3 nucleotide sequence: TGTGCCACCAGCAGGGACAGGGTCGTAGAGACCCAGTACTTC. It yields the protein CATSRDRVVETQYF.

This clone appeared a few times. V gene TRBV30 combines with J gene TRBJ1-5; D is uncertain. Trimming removed 1 base from V and 5 bases from J, with 15 bases in between. CDR3 length: 15 amino acids. Germline V gene lookup returns CDR1 GTSNPN and CDR2 SVGIG (reference sequence). The CDR3 here is CAWSERGSLYQPQHF. In DNA form, the CDR3 reads TGTGCCTGGAGTGAAAGAGGGTCCCTTTATCAGCCCCAGCATTTT.

This clone was seen more than once but under ten times. The chain is built from TRBV6-4 and TRBJ2-1; no definite D call. The CDR3 sequence is 15 residues long. CDR1 and CDR2 (germline): MRHNA, SNTAGT. The V gene lost 5 bases and the J gene lost 0 bases, with 11 bases spanning the gap. CDR3 sequence (DNA): TGTGCCAGCAGTCCACGACACGTCTCCTACAATGAGCAGTTCTTC. Its translation is CASSPRHVSYNEQFF.

In this sample, this clone turned up a few times. The V gene is TRBV30, the J gene TRBJ1-1, with TRBD1 identical over 7 bases. The CDR3 runs to 15 residues. Germline trimming cut 5 bases from V and 0 bases from J; bases unmatched to any gene: 9. The germline CDR1 and CDR2 sequences are GTSNPN and SVGIG (reference sequence). CDR3 bases: TGTGCCTGGTGGGGGACAGACTCAATGAACACTGAAGCTTTCTTT. Encoded protein: CAWWGTDSMNTEAFF.

The V gene is TRBV27, the J gene TRBJ1-1; D is perhaps TRBD1 (6 bases). Germline CDR1 and CDR2: MNHEY and SMNVEV (reference sequence). V lost 2 bases, J lost 5 bases, and 12 bases lay in between. CDR3 length equals 14 residues. DNA of the CDR3: TGTGCCAGCAGTTTACACAGGGAAATGACTGAAGCTTTCTTT. The encoded protein is CASSLHREMTEAFF.